The sequence of this T cell receptor beta chain was determined in a study of cytomegalovirus exposure and HLA in healthy donors. This clone has just one count. What it binds is not known. Profiling relied on immunoSEQ multiplex PCR, and the TCRdb table lists in-frame clones only, not all of them. The sample lists 250,000 to 400,000 clones, roughly 88% seen once, with approximately 0.95% in the top ten. General study points: Some TCR beta chains (roughly 160 of them) were listed as cytomegalovirus-associated. Cytomegalovirus status was reportedly diagnosed by the classifier with high sensitivity and specificity. The tendency of first-cohort TCR clusters to co-occur in the 120 or so validation repertoires was identified by a subsequent analysis.

Between the trimmed V and J ends, which lost 5 bases and 6 bases, there was a span of 14 bases. The CDR3 totals 13 residues. Germline V gene data show CDR1 as MNHNY and CDR2 as SVGAGI (reference sequence). The V gene is TRBV6-6, the J gene TRBJ2-7; D gene unclear. The receptor was derived from a man aged 25-45 years in good health and CMV-seronegative. Sequenced material: PBMCs. Written as DNA, the CDR3 is TGTGCCAGCAGTGCGACTTCTACTGGCGAGCAGTACTTC. Protein product: CASSATSTGEQYF.